This T cell receptor (beta chain) stems from a study of beta chain features in type 1 diabetes. Study-level findings and limits: Shorter templates might be favored by PCR, equally in patients and controls. When Type 1 diabetes patients were examined, their TCRB CDR3s proved moderately but significantly shorter in all four CD4+ subsets.

Each sorted fraction was over 95% pure. As regards this clone: The antigen is not known.

The CDR3 runs to 17 residues. V dropped 3 bases and J dropped 3; count of bases not matched to a gene: 9. Germline CDR1 is LGHNA and CDR2 is YSLEER. The study reverse transcribed the entire isolated RNA, so it sequenced expressed TCRB transcripts. Repertoires were generated with immunoSEQ multiplex PCR, while TCRdb's copy carries only in-frame clones and drops some. There are around 710,000 clones in the sample; about an eighth occur only once, and around 0.12% lies in the top ten. The sequenced sample consisted of naive CD4+ T cells from blood. The rearrangement links TRBV4-3 to TRBJ2-2, with TRBD1 matching 8 bases. This clonotype was sampled from a man aged 25-45 years with type 1 diabetes. CDR3 protein: CASSQPTGVGDTGELFF. CDR3 coding DNA: TGCGCCAGCAGCCAGCCGACAGGGGTCGGGGACACCGGGGAGCTGTTTTTT.